These 31 T cell receptor beta chains were all obtained from the same sample, sequenced in a study of blood T cell repertoires in COVID-19. Only in-frame clones appear in the TCRdb table, and some are missing; sequencing was by immunoSEQ multiplex PCR. The sample records around 200,000 clones, 70% to 85% being singletons. The material sequenced was peripheral blood. The receptor set was obtained from a human donor in a cohort sampled during active COVID-19.

The J gene is TRBJ1-6, the V gene TRBV5-4, with D possibly TRBD1 on 5 matching bases. Trimming pared 2 bases from V and 3 bases from J, leaving 9 bases between. The V gene's germline CDR1 is SGHNT and CDR2 YYREEE (reference sequence). The CDR3 consists of 15 residues. CDR3 DNA sequence: TGTGCCAGCAGCTTAGGGGCCTTCTATAATTCACCCCTCCACTTT. Its protein product is CASSLGAFYNSPLHF. The variable domain in full, completed from reference TRBV5-4 and TRBJ1-6, reads ETGVTQSPTHLIKTRGQQVTLRCSSQSGHNTVSWYQQALGQGPQFIFQYYREEENGRGNFPPRFSGLQFPNYSSELNVNALELDDSALYLCASSLGAFYNSPLHFGNGTRLTVT.

The V gene is TRBV3-1 (or the pseudogene TRBV3-2), the J gene TRBJ1-4; 7 bases are a match to TRBD1. CDR3 size: 16 residues. Germline V CDR1 and CDR2: LGHDT, YNNKEL (reference sequence). V was clipped by 5 bases and J by 4 bases; unmatched bases: 10. The CDR3 DNA sequence: TGTGCCAGCAGCGAAACCGGACAGGCCCTTAATGAAAAACTGTTTTTT. Protein product: CASSETGQALNEKLFF.

The chain uses TRBV5-1 and TRBJ2-1; D possibly corresponds to TRBD1 (6 bases). This CDR3 region has 16 residues. Trimming took 4 bases from V and 0 from J, leaving 14 bases between them. Per germline, CDR1 SGHRS and CDR2 YFSETQ. This CDR3 is CASSGGPSGSYNEQFF. As DNA, the CDR3 is TGCGCCAGCAGCGGGGGCCCTTCGGGCTCCTACAATGAGCAGTTCTTC.

The chain employs TRBV27 and TRBJ1-1, with TRBD1 matching over 7 bases. V shed 5 bases and J 7 bases; nucleotides not matched to a gene: 7. Germline V CDR1 and CDR2: MNHEY, SMNVEV (reference sequence). This CDR3 has 13 residues. The CDR3 DNA is TGTGCCAGCAGTCCACGGACAGGCCTTGAAGCTTTCTTT. It codes for CASSPRTGLEAFF.

Note on this clone: Other DNA sequences in the sample encode the same CDR3. The chain carries TRBV27 and TRBJ2-7; weak D call: TRBD1 (5 bases). The CDR3 is 13 residues long. Germline CDR1 and CDR2: MNHEY and SMNVEV (reference sequence). The V gene lost 2 bases and the J gene lost 4 bases, with 9 bases spanning the gap. CDR3 DNA sequence: TGTGCCAGCAGTTTACAGGGCGCATACGAGCAGTACTTC. Amino acid sequence: CASSLQGAYEQYF.

This clone was seen more than once but under ten times. This sequence joins TRBV6-5 and TRBJ2-3; maybe TRBD2 (5 bases). The ends were cut back, 8 bases at V and 11 bases at J, with 17 bases in the middle. CDR1 is MNHEY, CDR2 SVGAGI, per germline. The CDR3 spans 12 residues. The CDR3 sequence: CASAPDGVGQYF. CDR3 sequence (DNA): TGTGCCAGCGCCCCGGACGGGGTGGGGCAGTATTTT.

This CDR3 reads CASSLFRPKALGGTEAFF. The CDR3 DNA reads as TGCGCCAGCAGCTTGTTTCGCCCGAAGGCCCTCGGGGGCACTGAAGCTTTCTTT. The chain joins TRBV5-1 to TRBJ1-1, with D perhaps matching TRBD1 (5 bases). Germline lookup yields CDR1 SGHRS and CDR2 YFSETQ. There are 18 residues in the CDR3. V lost 1 base, J lost 4 bases, and 23 bases lay in between.

V gene TRBV6-1 combines with J gene TRBJ2-7; possibly TRBD2 for D (6 bases). The germline gives CDR1 MNHNS, CDR2 SASEGT. V was clipped by 2 bases and J by 0 bases, with 14 bases between them. There are 16 residues in the CDR3. CDR3 nucleotides: TGTGCCAGCAGTGAATATGGGCGGGGTACCTCCTACGAGCAGTACTTC. Protein sequence: CASSEYGRGTSYEQYF.

The genes are TRBV19 and TRBJ2-6, with D possibly being TRBD2 (5 bases). Per the germline V gene, CDR1 is LNHDA and CDR2 is SQIVND (reference sequence). The CDR3 is 15 residues long. V was trimmed by 3 bases and J by 3 bases, leaving 9 bases between them. The CDR3 region has the DNA TGTGCCAGTAGTATCGGGGTATTTGGGGCCAACGTCCTGACTTTC. Translation: CASSIGVFGANVLTF.

This chain's CDR3 is CASSLVFREQYF. The DNA of the CDR3 is TGTGCCAGCAGCTTAGTATTCCGCGAGCAGTACTTC. The V gene is TRBV11-2, the J gene TRBJ2-7; no reliable D call. CDR1 is SGHAT and CDR2 is FQNNGV in the germline V gene. V was shortened by 1 base and J by 6 bases, with 7 bases between the two germline ends. The CDR3 extends over 12 amino acids.

This chain joins TRBV7-9 and TRBJ2-3; 8 bases fit TRBD2. CDR3 length equals 16 residues. V trimming: 1 base; J trimming: 4 bases; junction bases outside the gene matches: 7. Germline values: CDR1 SEHNR, CDR2 FQNEAQ (reference sequence). The CDR3 protein is CASSLGDAGGADTQYF. The CDR3 nucleotides are TGTGCCAGCAGCTTAGGAGACGCGGGGGGCGCAGATACGCAGTATTTT.

The rearrangement joins TRBV5-4 to TRBJ1-1; no reliable D call. Trimming removed 4 bases from V and 3 bases from J, with 13 bases in between. In germline, CDR1 is SGHNT, CDR2 YYREEE (reference sequence). The CDR3 runs to 14 residues. The DNA of the CDR3 is TGTGCCAGCAGCCCCCAACTTTCCGACACTGAAGCTTTCTTT. The encoded protein is CASSPQLSDTEAFF.

The gene calls are TRBV19 and TRBJ1-1, with D unresolved. Germline CDR1 reads LNHDA; CDR2 reads SQIVND (reference sequence). The ends were cut back, 7 bases at V and 1 base at J, with 7 bases in the middle. The CDR3 has 12 amino acids. The CDR3 sequence: CASIAANTEAFF. The CDR3 nucleotides are TGTGCCAGTATCGCGGCGAACACTGAAGCTTTCTTT. Full variable domain (remainder filled in from reference TRBV19 and TRBJ1-1): DGGITQSPKYLFRKEGQNVTLSCEQNLNHDAMYWYRQDPGQGLRLIYYSQIVNDFQKGDIAEGYSVSREKKESFPLTVTSAQKNPTAFYLCASIAANTEAFFGQGTRLTVV.

The J gene is TRBJ2-4, the V gene TRBV3-1 (or the pseudogene TRBV3-2); a possible D gene is TRBD2 (5 bases). V gave up 0 bases and J gave up 7 bases, with 10 bases separating them. Germline assignment: CDR1 LGHDT and CDR2 YNNKEL (reference sequence). The CDR3 is made up of 14 amino acids. This chain's CDR3 is CASSQENGGNIQYF. The CDR3 bases are TGTGCCAGCAGCCAAGAAAATGGCGGGAACATTCAGTACTTC.

This rearrangement joins TRBV4-2 to TRBJ2-1; 10 bases are shared with TRBD1. The length of the CDR3 is 17 residues. CDR1 and CDR2 from the germline V gene are LGHNA and YNFKEQ. V lost 2 bases and J lost 3; bases outside the gene matches: 7. The CDR3 DNA follows: TGTGCCAGCAGCCAAACCCCACGGACAGGGGGCTACAATGAGCAGTTCTTC. It encodes CASSQTPRTGGYNEQFF.

The table lists this clone with a count of one. The chain carries TRBV28 and TRBJ1-2, with TRBD1 as a possible D gene (6 bases). The CDR3 is made up of 16 amino acids. V lost 2 bases and J 6 bases, leaving 19 bases between the germline ends. The germline V gene has CDR1 MDHEN and CDR2 SYDVKM. The CDR3 coding sequence is TGTGCCAGCAGTTTAATCGGGACATCATATGGTGATGGCTACACCTTC. Amino acids: CASSLIGTSYGDGYTF.

The V gene is TRBV9, the J gene TRBJ2-1; 7 nucleotides align to TRBD2. CDR3 length: 17 amino acids. In germline, CDR1 is SGDLS, CDR2 YYNGEE. J lost 3 bases, V lost 0 bases, and 9 bases had no gene match. The CDR3 DNA reads TGTGCCAGCAGCGTAGGAGTCGGGCTAGCGGTCTACAATGAGCAGTTCTTC. Protein: CASSVGVGLAVYNEQFF. Full variable domain (missing parts from reference TRBV9 and TRBJ2-1): DSGVTQTPKHLITATGQRVTLRCSPRSGDLSVYWYQQSLDQGLQFLIQYYNGEERAKGNILERFSAQQFPDLHSELNLSSLELGDSALYFCASSVGVGLAVYNEQFFGPGTRLTVL.

This clone appeared a few times. This sequence joins TRBV28 and TRBJ1-5; the D is unclear. There are 15 residues in the CDR3. Germline assignment: CDR1 MDHEN and CDR2 SYDVKM. Trimming took off 8 bases at V and 1 base at J, with 15 bases between the two ends. This chain's CDR3 is CASRVGGFSNQPQHF. In nucleotides, the CDR3 is TGTGCCAGCCGGGTCGGTGGCTTCAGCAATCAGCCCCAGCATTTT.

The rearrangement joins TRBV3-1 (or the pseudogene TRBV3-2) to TRBJ2-5; the match to TRBD2 covers 7 bases. The J segment lost 1 base and the V segment lost 2 bases, leaving 1 base of the junction unmatched. The CDR3 runs to 14 residues. Germline V gene lookup returns CDR1 LGHDT and CDR2 YNNKEL (reference sequence). CDR3 coding DNA: TGTGCCAGCAGCCAACGGGGGGTCCAAGAGACCCAGTACTTC. It specifies CASSQRGVQETQYF.

Only one count was recorded for this clone. CDR3: CASSGRSTSSYNEQFF. CDR3 DNA: TGCGCCAGCAGTGGACGTAGCACGAGCTCCTACAATGAGCAGTTCTTC. The V call is TRBV10-2, the J call TRBJ2-1; D remains ambiguous. Trimming removed 4 bases from V and 0 bases from J, with 13 bases in between. Germline lookup yields CDR1 WSHSY and CDR2 SAAADI. The CDR3 runs to 16 residues.

The chain carries TRBV13 and TRBJ1-1, with D hard to call. V lost 5 bases, J lost 1 base, and 5 bases lay in between. Germline assignment: CDR1 PRHDT and CDR2 FYEKMQ (reference sequence). The CDR3 is 12 residues long. In DNA, the CDR3 is TGTGCCAGCAGCCCGCGGAACACTGAAGCTTTCTTT. Encoded protein: CASSPRNTEAFF.

A remark on this clone: Other DNA sequences of this sample code for an identical CDR3. This CDR3 is CASSRPGSGNTIYF. As DNA, the CDR3 is TGTGCCAGCAGTAGGCCAGGGTCTGGAAACACCATATATTTT. The gene calls are TRBV9 and TRBJ1-3, with TRBD1 as a possible D gene (5 bases). In germline, CDR1 is SGDLS, CDR2 YYNGEE. CDR3 length equals 14 residues. Trimming removed 5 bases from V and 1 base from J, with 10 bases in between.

This clone has only a few counts. CDR3 nucleotide sequence: TGTGCCAGCAGCTTGGGCAGGGACTACGAGCAGTACTTC. Residues: CASSLGRDYEQYF. The gene calls are TRBV11-3 and TRBJ2-7, with a tentative D call TRBD1 (5 bases). Trimming cost V 3 bases and J 3 bases, with 9 bases left between them. The CDR3 runs to 13 residues. Germline CDR1 reads SGHNT; CDR2 reads YENEEA.

The J gene is TRBJ1-1, the V gene TRBV5-4, with a weak D call TRBD1 (5 bases). This CDR3 comprises 15 residues. Germline V gives CDR1 SGHNT, CDR2 YYREEE (reference sequence). Trimming removed 3 bases from V and 0 bases from J, with 12 bases in between. CDR3 DNA: TGTGCCAGCAGCTCATCCAGGGTAATGAACACTGAAGCTTTCTTT. Encoded protein: CASSSSRVMNTEAFF.

This clone is a singleton in its sample. The chain employs TRBV4-2 and TRBJ2-7; no clear D gene. V shed 4 bases and J shed 5 bases, with 12 bases lying between them. CDR1 LGHNA and CDR2 YNFKEQ come from the germline V gene. The CDR3 sequence is 13 residues long. CDR3 DNA: TGTGCCAGCAGCCTTCGTCGCGGAGACGAGCAGTACTTC. Residues: CASSLRRGDEQYF.

This clone has just one count. The V gene is TRBV5-1, the J gene TRBJ1-2; the D is unclear. The CDR3 sequence is 14 residues long. Trimming cost V 2 bases and J 2 bases, with 10 bases left between them. Germline V gene sequence: CDR1 SGHRS, CDR2 YFSETQ. In DNA form, the CDR3 reads TGCGCCAGCAGCTTTCAGGCGCCGAACTATGGCTACACCTTC. Translation gives CASSFQAPNYGYTF.

V usage is TRBV6-5 and J usage is TRBJ1-5; D is ambiguous. The CDR3 has 15 amino acids. Germline values: CDR1 MNHEY, CDR2 SVGAGI. V shed 0 bases and J shed 2 bases, with 8 bases lying between them. The CDR3 region has the DNA TGTGCCAGCAGTTACTCTCCGAGTGGCAATCAGCCCCAGCATTTT. Translated, it gives CASSYSPSGNQPQHF.

This chain uses TRBV7-9 with TRBJ1-2; TRBD1 aligns across 11 bases. The CDR3 consists of 16 residues. J gave up 2 bases and V 4 bases, and 6 bases lay outside the gene matches. Germline V gene data show CDR1 as SEHNR and CDR2 as FQNEAQ (reference sequence). CDR3 amino acids: CASSSPGQGANYGYTF. CDR3 coding DNA: TGTGCCAGCAGCTCCCCTGGACAGGGGGCGAACTATGGCTACACCTTC. Full variable domain (remainder filled in from reference TRBV7-9 and TRBJ1-2): DTGVSQNPRHKITKRGQNVTFRCDPISEHNRLYWYRQTLGQGPEFLTYFQNEAQLEKSRLLSDRFSAERPKGSFSTLEIQRTEQGDSAMYLCASSSPGQGANYGYTFGSGTRLTVV.

The rearrangement joins TRBV5-1 to TRBJ1-1, with 7 bases that match TRBD1. The CDR3 has 13 amino acids. Germline trimming cut 4 bases from V and 6 bases from J; bases unmatched to any gene: 6. Per the germline V gene, CDR1 is SGHRS and CDR2 is YFSETQ. The CDR3 DNA sequence: TGCGCCAGCAGCCGGGACAGTAACGCTGAAGCTTTCTTT. Protein product: CASSRDSNAEAFF.

This clone has a single count. The chain carries TRBV27 and TRBJ2-1; TRBD2 matches at 12 bases. The CDR3 loop spans 16 amino acids. Germline trimming cut 4 bases from V and 6 bases from J; bases unmatched to any gene: 7. Germline V gene sequence: CDR1 MNHEY, CDR2 SMNVEV (reference sequence). The CDR3 DNA reads as TGTGCCAGCAGTTACGGCACTAGCGGGGGGCTCAATGAGCAGTTCTTC. This gives the protein CASSYGTSGGLNEQFF.

This sequence joins TRBV14 and TRBJ2-7, with a tentative D call TRBD1 (6 bases). Trimming took 0 bases from V and 3 from J, leaving 9 bases between them. Germline loops: CDR1 SGHDN, CDR2 FVKESK. CDR3 length: 14 residues. This CDR3 reads CASSQDRGFYEQYF. DNA for the CDR3: TGTGCCAGCAGCCAAGACAGGGGCTTCTACGAGCAGTACTTC.